One T cell receptor (beta chain) is described in this entry. The same CDR3 can be traced to other DNA sequences in this sample. These data belong to a study of shared clonotypes between healthy human individuals. Sequenced by immunoSEQ multiplex PCR; TCRdb stores in-frame clones only, minus some. The repertoire holds about 2.3 million clones, with approximately 93% as singletons. CDR1 is LNHDA and CDR2 is SQIVND in the germline V gene (reference sequence). The CDR3 is made up of 13 amino acids. V was pared by 3 bases and J by 2 bases, with 7 bases between. The sequence derives from a man younger than 35 in good health. Some clones in this sample may be carry-over from other donors' samples. The rearrangement joins TRBV19 to TRBJ1-2, with D hard to call. Material: naive CD4+ T cells from PBMCs. Documented subset: CD45RA+ positively selected. Here the CDR3 reads CASSISLNYGYTF. CDR3 nucleotides: TGTGCCAGTAGTATCTCACTCAACTATGGCTACACCTTC. Supplemented by reference TRBV19 and TRBJ1-2, the full variable domain reads DGGITQSPKYLFRKEGQNVTLSCEQNLNHDAMYWYRQDPGQGLRLIYYSQIVNDFQKGDIAEGYSVSREKKESFPLTVTSAQKNPTAFYLCASSISLNYGYTFGSGTRLTVV.